Here is one TCR beta chain with its context. Its target is not known. This specimen comes from a study of chemoradiotherapy in HPV16-positive cancers. Study-level results: Candidate HPV-specific clones and E7-related TCR motifs grew in tumor during treatment.

The CDR3 consists of 13 residues. In germline, CDR1 is MNHNS, CDR2 SASEGT. V was pared by 5 bases and J by 6 bases, with 8 bases between. Libraries were prepared by immunoSEQ multiplex PCR; TCRdb keeps only in-frame clonotypes and omits some of them. There are approximately 23,000 clones in the sample; around nine tenths occur only once, and roughly 20% lies in the top ten. Over chemoradiotherapy, repertoires were sampled more than once. The sequence was collected from a human donor with HPV-associated anogenital cancer. This specimen was blood, taken from a patient who underwent chemoradiotherapy. The J gene is TRBJ1-6, the V gene TRBV6-1; D remains ambiguous. The CDR3 DNA follows: TGTGCCAGCAGTCTGAGGCTTAATTCACCCCTCCACTTT. It codes for CASSLRLNSPLHF.